The rows below give T cell receptor beta chains drawn from one sample of a study of neurological immune-mediated disorders. MiXCR, applied by TCRdb to the 5' RACE reads, yields one record per CDR3 protein. The data hold about 3,900 distinct CDR3 sequences, with 30% to 35% observed a single time. Sequencing input: CD8+ T cells from blood. The receptor set was obtained from a man aged 50 or older with HTLV-1-associated myelopathy (HAM/TSP). The CDR3 runs from the conserved cysteine through the conserved F or W. Each record gives: clone size, J gene, D gene, V gene, CDR3 DNA, CDR3 protein. D genes are given only for firm matches. Some rows mark clone size as missing; the rest say once, few, many or name a class of expanded clone.

abundance: many; j_gene: TRBJ1-5; d_gene: NA; v_gene: TRBV3-1; CDR3nt: TGTGCCAGCAGCCAAGACCGGAACTCCTATCAGCCCCAGCATTTT; CDR3aa: CASSQDRNSYQPQHF
abundance: many; j_gene: TRBJ2-7; d_gene: NA; v_gene: TRBV28; CDR3nt: TGTGCCAGCAGTTTAGGGGGCGGGGGGACAGGGTACGAGCAGTACTTC; CDR3aa: CASSLGGGGTGYEQYF
abundance: NA; j_gene: TRBJ2-1; d_gene: NA; v_gene: TRBV12-3/TRBV12-4; CDR3nt: TGTGCCAGCAGTTTTGGTGGAAATGAGCAGTTCTTC; CDR3aa: CASSFGGNEQFF
abundance: few; j_gene: TRBJ2-6; d_gene: TRBD1; v_gene: TRBV24-1; CDR3nt: TGTGCCACCAGTGATTTGCCGGGACAGGGATCTTCTGGGGCCAACGTCCTGACTTTC; CDR3aa: CATSDLPGQGSSGANVLTF
abundance: NA; j_gene: TRBJ1-1; d_gene: TRBD1; v_gene: TRBV10-3; CDR3nt: TGTGCCATCAGTGTCGGGACAGGCGCTTTGAACACTGAAGCTTTCTTT; CDR3aa: CAISVGTGALNTEAFF
abundance: NA; j_gene: TRBJ1-1; d_gene: TRBD1; v_gene: TRBV7-8; CDR3nt: TGTGCCAGCAGCTTAGCCAGGGGGGTGGGGACTGAAGCTTTCTTT; CDR3aa: CASSLARGVGTEAFF
abundance: many; j_gene: TRBJ2-3; d_gene: TRBD2; v_gene: TRBV3-1; CDR3nt: TGTGCCACCGGTAGCGGGATTACAGATACGCAGTATTTT; CDR3aa: CATGSGITDTQYF
abundance: NA; j_gene: TRBJ2-1; d_gene: NA; v_gene: TRBV10-2; CDR3nt: TGCGCCAGCAGCCACGGACTTTACAATGAGCAGTTCTTC; CDR3aa: CASSHGLYNEQFF
abundance: many; j_gene: TRBJ2-1; d_gene: TRBD1; v_gene: TRBV11-1; CDR3nt: TGTGCCAGCAGCTTTTCGGGACAGGGCCGAAGCAATGAGCAGTTCTTC; CDR3aa: CASSFSGQGRSNEQFF
abundance: few; j_gene: TRBJ2-3; d_gene: TRBD1; v_gene: TRBV3-1; CDR3nt: TGTGCCAGCAGCCCGGGACAGGGACTCACAGATACGCAGTATTTT; CDR3aa: CASSPGQGLTDTQYF
abundance: few; j_gene: TRBJ2-5; d_gene: TRBD1; v_gene: TRBV19; CDR3nt: TGTGCCAGTAGTTCGGACAGGGACGACCAAGAGACCCAGTACTTC; CDR3aa: CASSSDRDDQETQYF
abundance: large; j_gene: TRBJ1-5; d_gene: NA; v_gene: TRBV7-9; CDR3nt: TGTGCCAGCAGCTTAGAGGGGTACAATCAGCCCCAGCATTTT; CDR3aa: CASSLEGYNQPQHF
abundance: many; j_gene: TRBJ2-1; d_gene: NA; v_gene: TRBV7-8; CDR3nt: TGTGCCAGCAGTTTGGGAAATGAGCAGTTCTTC; CDR3aa: CASSLGNEQFF
abundance: large; j_gene: TRBJ2-5; d_gene: TRBD2; v_gene: TRBV20-1; CDR3nt: TGCAGTGCTAGTGAGTGGACTAGCGAAGAGACCCAGTACTTC; CDR3aa: CSASEWTSEETQYF
abundance: many; j_gene: TRBJ1-5; d_gene: NA; v_gene: TRBV4-1; CDR3nt: TGCGCCAGCAGCCGAAATCATGGGCCGGTCCAAAGCAATCAGCCCCAGCATTTT; CDR3aa: CASSRNHGPVQSNQPQHF
abundance: NA; j_gene: TRBJ1-1; d_gene: NA; v_gene: TRBV29-1; CDR3nt: TGCAGCGTTGAAAAGGGGATAAGGACTGAAGCTTTCTTT; CDR3aa: CSVEKGIRTEAFF
abundance: medium-sized; j_gene: TRBJ2-2; d_gene: TRBD1; v_gene: TRBV2; CDR3nt: TGTGCCAGCTCTCCAGGGGGCTTTGGAAACACCGGGGAGCTGTTTTTT; CDR3aa: CASSPGGFGNTGELFF
abundance: many; j_gene: TRBJ2-3; d_gene: NA; v_gene: TRBV13; CDR3nt: TGTGCCAGCATCAGAACAGATACGCAGTATTTT; CDR3aa: CASIRTDTQYF